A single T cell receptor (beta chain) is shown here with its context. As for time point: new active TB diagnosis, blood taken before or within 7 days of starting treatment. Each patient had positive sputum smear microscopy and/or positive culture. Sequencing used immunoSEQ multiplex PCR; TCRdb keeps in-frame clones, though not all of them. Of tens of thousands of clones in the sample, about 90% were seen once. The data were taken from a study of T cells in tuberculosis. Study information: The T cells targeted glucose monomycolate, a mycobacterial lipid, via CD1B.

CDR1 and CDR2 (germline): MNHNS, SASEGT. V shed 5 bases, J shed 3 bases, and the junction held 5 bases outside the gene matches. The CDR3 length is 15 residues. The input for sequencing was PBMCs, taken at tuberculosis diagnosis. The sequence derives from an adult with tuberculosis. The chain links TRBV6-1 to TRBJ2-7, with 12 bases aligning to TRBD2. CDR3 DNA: TGTGCCAGCAGTCCTAGCGGGAGGGCGGACTACGAGCAGTACTTC. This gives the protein CASSPSGRADYEQYF.